Following are 19 T cell receptor beta chains from one sample sequenced in a study of shared clonotypes between healthy human individuals (dated by TCRdb to about 2020). Libraries came from the immunoSEQ multiplex PCR assay. TCRdb provides this immuneACCESS table in a form limited to in-frame rearrangements. Some clones are lacking; in checked studies, under half of them reflect an unresolved V gene, and why the rest are absent is not known. The sample data list about a million clones, and 70% to 80% of these were observed just once. The top ten constitute about 0.94% of the sample. Sequences were obtained from memory CD4+ T cells from PBMCs. This sample's cell subset or site label indicates: CD45RA-negative fraction. The receptors shown here come from a man younger than 30 in good health. Some clones in this sample may be carry-over from other donors' samples.

The V gene is TRBV28, the J gene TRBJ1-3; unclear D gene. V was shortened by 1 base and J by 3 bases, with 10 bases between the two germline ends. This CDR3 is 15 amino acids long. CDR1 and CDR2 (germline): MDHEN, SYDVKM. The CDR3 sequence: CASSLFIPYGNTIYF. The CDR3 bases are TGTGCCAGCAGTTTATTCATCCCTTATGGAAACACCATATATTTT.

The V gene is TRBV6-5, the J gene TRBJ1-5; D remains unclear. Germline lookup yields CDR1 MNHEY and CDR2 SVGAGI. The length of the CDR3 is 14 residues. V lost 0 bases and J 4 bases, leaving 7 bases between the germline ends. CDR3 DNA sequence: TGTGCCAGCAGTTACTCATGGGATAATCAGCCCCAGCATTTT. Its protein is CASSYSWDNQPQHF.

The chain links TRBV4-2 to TRBJ2-3; D remains unclear. Trimming cost V 1 base and J 4 bases, with 18 bases left between them. The germline V gene has CDR1 LGHNA and CDR2 YNFKEQ. The CDR3 is made up of 17 amino acids. The CDR3 protein is CASSQGLAVRRSDTQYF. The CDR3 coding sequence is TGTGCCAGCAGCCAAGGTTTGGCAGTGAGACGTTCAGATACGCAGTATTTT.

This clone was seen repeatedly, ten times or more. This chain joins TRBV19 and TRBJ1-3; D is perhaps TRBD1 (6 bases). The CDR3 runs to 15 residues. Germline lookup yields CDR1 LNHDA and CDR2 SQIVND (reference sequence). Trimming took 8 bases from V and 4 from J, leaving 18 bases between them. The CDR3 nucleotides are TGTGCCAGTGATGATCGGGGACAACCAGGAAACACCATATATTTT. It specifies CASDDRGQPGNTIYF.

The chain joins TRBV19 to TRBJ1-1; D unresolved. The CDR3 loop spans 14 amino acids. Germline V gives CDR1 LNHDA, CDR2 SQIVND (reference sequence). Trimming pared 2 bases from V and 1 base from J, leaving 8 bases between. CDR3 sequence reads: CASSIIAANTEAFF. The CDR3 nucleotides are TGTGCCAGTAGTATAATCGCAGCGAACACTGAAGCTTTCTTT.

The chain is built from TRBV27 and TRBJ2-5, with a weak D call TRBD1 (5 bases). Trimming stripped 4 bases from V and 2 bases from J, with 8 bases between. The CDR3 spans 13 residues. From germline, CDR1 is MNHEY and CDR2 SMNVEV (reference sequence). The CDR3 DNA reads as TGTGCCAGCAGTTCCAGGGTACAAGAGACCCAGTACTTC. Encoded protein: CASSSRVQETQYF.

This clone was detected ten times or more. This chain connects TRBV9 to TRBJ1-2, with D unclear. V dropped 4 bases and J dropped 4 bases, with 17 bases sitting between them. There are 15 residues in the CDR3. Germline V gene data show CDR1 as SGDLS and CDR2 as YYNGEE. CDR3: CASSYTGGSLYGYTF. CDR3 nucleotide sequence: TGTGCCAGCAGCTACACGGGTGGCAGCCTCTATGGCTACACCTTC.

CDR3 DNA: TGTGCCAGCAGCTTGACCTCCCGGCCCACAGATACGCAGTATTTT. Translated: CASSLTSRPTDTQYF. This chain joins TRBV5-4 and TRBJ2-3; D is undetermined. The V end lost 1 base, the J end lost 2 bases, and 11 bases lay between the germline ends. Germline CDR1 is SGHNT and CDR2 is YYREEE (reference sequence). This CDR3 is 15 amino acids long.

Regarding this clone: The identical CDR3 is also encoded by other nucleotide sequences in the sample. The chain has TRBV6-1 and TRBJ1-2; maybe TRBD1 (6 bases). Looked up from germline, CDR1 is MNHNS and CDR2 is SASEGT. V shed 3 bases and J shed 1 base, with 9 bases lying between them. The CDR3 runs 14 residues. CDR3: CASSEQGSNYGYTF. CDR3 DNA: TGTGCCAGCAGTGAGCAGGGGAGTAACTATGGCTACACCTTC.

This chain links TRBV7-2 with TRBJ1-3; weak D call: TRBD1 (5 bases). CDR1 and CDR2 from the germline V gene are SGHTA and FQGNSA. The CDR3 length is 17 residues. The V end lost 2 bases, the J end lost 0 bases, and 14 bases lay between the germline ends. The DNA for the CDR3 is TGTGCCAGCAGCTTACTCACTAGGGGAAGCTCTGGAAACACCATATATTTT. Encoded protein: CASSLLTRGSSGNTIYF.

This clone was seen repeatedly, ten times or more. The V call is TRBV5-6, the J call TRBJ1-1; 9 bases line up with TRBD1. CDR3 length equals 14 residues. From germline, CDR1 is SGHDT and CDR2 YYEEEE. J lost 3 bases, V lost 3 bases, and 3 bases had no gene match. CDR3 sequence (DNA): TGTGCCAGCAGCTCCTACAGGGGGCACACTGAAGCTTTCTTT. It is translated as CASSSYRGHTEAFF. The full variable domain, in which reference TRBV5-6 and TRBJ1-1 provide the parts outside the CDR3, is DAGVTQSPTHLIKTRGQQVTLRCSPKSGHDTVSWYQQALGQGPQFIFQYYEEEERQRGNFPDRFSGHQFPNYSSELNVNALLLGDSALYLCASSSYRGHTEAFFGQGTRLTVV.

The chain couples TRBV30 to TRBJ2-5; 8 positions agree with TRBD2. This CDR3 spans 16 amino acids. V lost 1 base and J lost 5; bases outside the gene matches: 12. The germline V gene encodes CDR1 GTSNPN and CDR2 SVGIG (reference sequence). The chain's CDR3 is CAWSGKAGARLETQYF. CDR3 coding DNA: TGTGCCTGGAGTGGAAAAGCGGGAGCGCGGTTGGAGACCCAGTACTTC.

The genes are TRBV27 and TRBJ1-1; the D gene is possibly TRBD1 (6 bases). Germline values: CDR1 MNHEY, CDR2 SMNVEV (reference sequence). Trimming left V 5 bases short and J 0 bases short, with 10 bases between. The CDR3 is 14 amino acids. In nucleotides, the CDR3 is TGTGCCAGCAGTCCGGGACACCTGAACACTGAAGCTTTCTTT. This sequence encodes CASSPGHLNTEAFF.

The gene calls are TRBV29-1 and TRBJ2-7; 15 bases map to TRBD2. Germline loops: CDR1 SQVTM, CDR2 ANQGSEA. After removal of 7 bases from V and 6 bases from J, the junction contained 7 bases not matched to a gene. The CDR3 covers 14 residues. DNA of the CDR3: TGCAGCGCCAACTTGGGACTAGCGGGAGGCGAGCAGTACTTC. Its translation is CSANLGLAGGEQYF.

This clone has more than one count but fewer than ten. This specimen includes other DNA sequences encoding the same CDR3. This sequence joins TRBV28 and TRBJ1-5; maybe TRBD1 (6 bases). Looked up from germline, CDR1 is MDHEN and CDR2 is SYDVKM. Trimming took 5 bases from V and 6 from J, leaving 8 bases between them. CDR3 length: 12 amino acids. The CDR3 bases are TGTGCCAGCAGTCCCAGGGGTCAGCCCCAGCATTTT. Its protein is CASSPRGQPQHF.

This sequence joins TRBV7-2 and TRBJ2-5; D is possibly TRBD1 (5 bases). V gave up 1 base and J gave up 4 bases, with 13 bases separating them. CDR3 length: 15 residues. Germline assignment: CDR1 SGHTA and CDR2 FQGNSA. CDR3 sequence reads: CASSLGPGIVETQYF. DNA for the CDR3: TGTGCCAGCAGCTTAGGGCCAGGGATAGTAGAGACCCAGTACTTC.

The chain carries TRBV30 and TRBJ2-5; D may be TRBD2 (6 bases). The better agreement between TRBJ2-7 and the DNA end casts doubt on the J call. CDR3 length equals 13 residues. Germline lookup yields CDR1 GTSNPN and CDR2 SVGIG (reference sequence). The CDR3 spells CAWSRDWGYEQYF. The CDR3 DNA reads as TGTGCCTGGAGTCGGGACTGGGGGTACGAGCAGTACTTC.

The chain links TRBV9 to TRBJ2-5; 10 bases match TRBD2. The V gene's germline CDR1 is SGDLS and CDR2 YYNGEE. CDR3 size: 15 residues. The V gene end was trimmed by 2 bases and the J gene end by 4 bases; junction bases not matched to a gene: 5. The CDR3 is CASSVSSGSPETQYF. CDR3 sequence (DNA): TGTGCCAGCAGCGTTTCTAGCGGGAGCCCAGAGACCCAGTACTTC.

This chain connects TRBV6-1 to TRBJ1-2; D is possibly TRBD1 (6 bases). The length of the CDR3 is 15 residues. CDR1 and CDR2 from the germline V gene are MNHNS and SASEGT. Trimming cost V 4 bases and J 3 bases, with 15 bases left between them. The CDR3 loop reads CASSGGGGSYYGYTF. Written as DNA, the CDR3 is TGTGCCAGCAGTGGAGGGGGTGGTAGCTACTATGGCTACACCTTC.